Listed below are T cell receptor beta chains from one sample, sequenced in a study of blood T cell repertoires in COVID-19. The method was immunoSEQ multiplex PCR; TCRdb's version includes in-frame clones alone and lacks a portion of them. The repertoire holds roughly 290,000 clones, with 70% to 90% as singletons. The sample was peripheral blood. The receptors come from a woman in her fifties or sixties who had recovered from COVID-19. Both conserved end residues are part of each CDR3. The order of the fields is D gene, clone size, V gene, J gene, CDR3 protein, CDR3 DNA. The D gene is left open where the match is weak. For some rows the clone size is stated as once, few or many, or as a class when expanded; others skip it.

>TRBD1|-|TRBV18|TRBJ2-7
CASSKGQGAEQYF
TGTGCCAGCTCAAAAGGACAGGGGGCCGAGCAGTACTTC
>TRBD1|-|TRBV28|TRBJ1-4
CASRETGDGEKLFF
TGTGCCAGCAGAGAAACAGGGGACGGTGAAAAACTGTTTTTT
>TRBD1|-|TRBV28|TRBJ1-5
CASSLTGGLTGPQHF
TGTGCCAGCAGTTTGACAGGGGGCCTTACTGGGCCCCAGCATTTT
>TRBD2|-|TRBV4-3|TRBJ2-3
CASSHIAGGPTDTQYF
TGCGCCAGCAGCCACATAGCGGGAGGGCCCACAGATACGCAGTATTTT
>-|-|TRBV14|TRBJ2-7
CASSWQGRYEQYF
TGTGCCAGCAGTTGGCAGGGGCGGTACGAGCAGTACTTC
>-|-|TRBV20-1|TRBJ2-1
CSASTGGNINEQFF
TGCAGTGCTAGTACGGGGGGCAATATCAATGAGCAGTTCTTC
>-|-|TRBV5-4|TRBJ1-4
CASSLERGNEKLFF
TGTGCCAGCAGCTTGGAGAGGGGGAATGAAAAACTGTTTTTT
>TRBD1|-|TRBV7-9|TRBJ1-4
CASSPGTGFGEKLFF
TGTGCCAGCAGCCCCGGGACAGGGTTTGGTGAAAAACTGTTTTTT
>TRBD2|-|TRBV5-1|TRBJ2-3
CASSPREGADTQYF
TGCGCCAGCAGCCCCCGGGAGGGAGCAGATACGCAGTATTTT
>TRBD2|-|TRBV3-1/TRBV3-2|TRBJ2-3
CASSPGGASGRRADTQYF
TGTGCCAGCAGCCCGGGAGGGGCTAGCGGGAGGCGGGCAGATACGCAGTATTTT
>-|-|TRBV30|TRBJ2-2
CAWRPGVGELFF
TGTGCCTGGAGGCCAGGGGTCGGGGAGCTGTTTTTT
>-|-|TRBV28|TRBJ2-7
CASSSLEQYF
TGTGCCAGCAGTTCACTCGAGCAGTACTTC
>-|-|TRBV28|TRBJ2-3
CASISGLDTQYF
TGTGCCAGCATATCGGGACTAGATACGCAGTATTTT
>-|-|TRBV6-2/TRBV6-3|TRBJ1-1
CASSYSAGNTEAFF
TGTGCCAGCAGTTACTCAGCGGGTAACACTGAAGCTTTCTTT
>-|-|TRBV7-9|TRBJ2-3
CASSPRGAHTDTQYF
TGTGCCAGCAGTCCCCGGGGGGCACACACAGATACGCAGTATTTT
>TRBD1|-|TRBV6-5|TRBJ1-6
CASSSGTGGNPLHF
TGTGCCAGCAGTTCCGGGACAGGGGGCAATCCCCTCCACTTT
>-|few|TRBV7-9|TRBJ1-3
CASSLRGAGNTIYF
TGTGCCAGCAGCTTACGCGGTGCTGGAAACACCATATATTTT
>-|-|TRBV30|TRBJ2-2
CAWSGNTGELFF
TGTGCCTGGAGCGGGAACACCGGGGAGCTGTTTTTT
>-|-|TRBV4-3|TRBJ1-1
CASSQEGANTEAFF
TGCGCCAGCAGCCAAGAGGGGGCAAACACTGAAGCTTTCTTT
>TRBD1|-|TRBV6-5|TRBJ2-5
CASSTRGRGRETQYF
TGTGCCAGCAGTACCAGGGGGCGCGGCCGCGAGACCCAGTACTTC
>TRBD1|-|TRBV5-1|TRBJ2-7
CASSQGQSYEQYF
TGCGCCAGCAGCCAGGGACAGAGCTACGAGCAGTACTTC
>-|-|TRBV28|TRBJ1-2
CASRRQSNYGYTF
TGTGCCAGCAGGAGGCAGTCTAACTATGGCTACACCTTC
>-|-|TRBV27|TRBJ2-1
CASSLYRDGYNEQFF
TGTGCCAGCAGTTTATACAGGGACGGCTACAATGAGCAGTTCTTC
>TRBD1|-|TRBV20-1|TRBJ2-7
CSAAPPRGPLF
TGCAGTGCTGCACCCCCCAGGGGGCCCCTTTTC
>TRBD1|once|TRBV5-6|TRBJ2-7
CASSEDRSYSYEQYF
TGTGCCAGCAGCGAGGACAGGTCGTACTCCTACGAGCAGTACTTC
>-|once|TRBV4-3|TRBJ2-3
CASSQDGVLADTQYF
TGCGCCAGCAGCCAAGACGGTGTTCTGGCAGATACGCAGTATTTT
>TRBD2|-|TRBV11-2|TRBJ2-1
CASSGLAGPYNEQFF
TGTGCCAGCTCCGGACTAGCGGGGCCCTACAATGAGCAGTTCTTC
>TRBD2|many|TRBV19|TRBJ2-1
CASSVTSGAYNEQFF
TGTGCCAGTAGTGTAACTAGCGGGGCCTACAATGAGCAGTTCTTC
>-|-|TRBV11-1|TRBJ2-6
CASSLGQTGANVLTF
TGTGCCAGCAGCTTAGGGCAGACTGGGGCCAACGTCCTGACTTTC
>-|-|TRBV3-1/TRBV3-2|TRBJ1-1
CASTARGYTEAFF
TGTGCCAGCACCGCCCGGGGTTACACTGAAGCTTTCTTT
>-|-|TRBV7-2|TRBJ2-2
CASSLSNTGELFF
TGTGCCAGCAGCTTATCTAACACCGGGGAGCTGTTTTTT
>-|-|TRBV19|TRBJ2-1
CASSALRARSYNEQFF
TGTGCCAGTAGTGCCTTGCGGGCCCGCTCCTACAATGAGCAGTTCTTC
>-|-|TRBV5-3|TRBJ2-7
CARSLTSQFPYEQYF
TGTGCCAGAAGCTTGACCTCACAGTTTCCCTACGAGCAGTACTTC
>TRBD2|-|TRBV15|TRBJ2-7
CATSRDLAGVLEQYF
TGTGCCACCAGCAGAGATCTAGCGGGGGTTCTCGAGCAGTACTTC
>-|-|TRBV10-3|TRBJ1-1
CAISAGDGAFF
TGTGCCATCAGTGCAGGTGATGGCGCTTTCTTT
>TRBD1|once|TRBV27|TRBJ2-1
CASSSGDRGRSYNEQFF
TGTGCCAGCAGTTCAGGGGACAGGGGACGATCGTACAATGAGCAGTTCTTC
>TRBD1|-|TRBV11-2|TRBJ2-7
CASSPLPTGGLAEQYF
TGTGCCAGCAGCCCCCTACCGACAGGGGGATTGGCCGAGCAGTACTTC
>-|-|TRBV15|TRBJ1-2
CATSRVLSGSDGYTF
TGTGCCACCAGCAGAGTGTTAAGCGGTTCGGATGGCTACACCTTC
>TRBD2|-|TRBV6-2/TRBV6-3|TRBJ2-2
CASSGLAGGPVTGELFF
TGTGCCAGCAGCGGACTAGCGGGAGGGCCAGTCACCGGGGAGCTGTTTTTT
>TRBD1|-|TRBV6-5|TRBJ2-7
CASSYLGTGGHYEQYF
TGTGCCAGCAGTTACCTTGGGACAGGGGGACACTACGAGCAGTACTTC
>TRBD1|-|TRBV5-6|TRBJ1-1
CASSPGRRGQGSTEAFF
TGTGCCAGCAGCCCGGGGAGGCGGGGACAGGGGAGCACTGAAGCTTTCTTT
>-|-|TRBV28|TRBJ2-2
CATKVLSNTGELFF
TGTGCCACCAAAGTACTTTCGAACACCGGGGAGCTGTTTTTT
>-|-|TRBV15|TRBJ2-2
CATSRDRRDGGELFF
TGTGCCACCAGCAGAGATAGGCGGGATGGAGGGGAGCTGTTTTTT
>TRBD2|-|TRBV6-6|TRBJ2-2
CASSPLPGLAGLTGELFF
TGTGCCAGCAGTCCCCTTCCTGGACTAGCGGGACTAACCGGGGAGCTGTTTTTT